Listed below are T cell receptor beta chains from one sample, sequenced in a study of read filtering for tumor transcriptome and immune sequencing. MiXCR, run by TCRdb on the reads, gives a single entry per CDR3 protein. The sample consists of 35,000 to 40,000 distinct CDR3 sequences, about 13% of them appearing once. The specimen sequenced was a population of CD138-negative cells sorted from bone marrow. The receptors shown here come from a donor over 35 with multiple myeloma. Each CDR3 is given with its conserved first and last residue. D genes are given only for firm matches. Size is omitted from some rows. Given values are once, few, many or a class for expanded clones.

V gene	D gene	clone size	J gene	CDR3 DNA	CDR3 protein
TRBV27	NA	many	TRBJ2-1	TGTGCCAGCAGTTCGGATGGGTTATACAATGAGCAGTTCTTC	CASSSDGLYNEQFF
TRBV5-1	NA	many	TRBJ2-5	TGCGCCAGCAGCTTATTTGGGCAGCAAGAGACCCAGTACTTC	CASSLFGQQETQYF
TRBV4-1	NA	many	TRBJ2-2	TGCGCCAGCAGCCTCGACGCCTACACCGGGGAGCTGTTTTTT	CASSLDAYTGELFF
TRBV6-1	TRBD1	many	TRBJ1-2	TGTGCCAGCAGTGAAGCGCTGGATGACAGGGTGAACGGCTACACCTTC	CASSEALDDRVNGYTF
TRBV7-2	NA	many	TRBJ2-5	TGTGCCAGCAGCTTACAACAGCAAGAGACCCAGTACTTC	CASSLQQQETQYF
TRBV11-3	NA	NA	TRBJ2-5	TGTGCCAGCAGCTCGAGCCGGGACCCCCAAGAGACCCAGTACTTC	CASSSSRDPQETQYF
TRBV28	NA	many	TRBJ2-7	TGTGCCAGCAGTTTATATGACAGACGACTCTCCGAGCAGTACTTC	CASSLYDRRLSEQYF
TRBV10-2	TRBD2	many	TRBJ2-1	TGCGCCAGCAGCCTAGCGGGAGGAAATGAGCAGTTCTTC	CASSLAGGNEQFF
TRBV2	NA	many	TRBJ2-1	TGTGCCAGCAGTGTCGACGTGGAAGAGCAGTTCTTC	CASSVDVEEQFF
TRBV7-9	TRBD1	many	TRBJ2-7	TGTGCCAGCAGCTTCCGGGACAGGGTCTACGAGCAGTACTTC	CASSFRDRVYEQYF
TRBV29-1	TRBD1	NA	TRBJ1-1	TGCAGCGAGTCGACAGGGGCCACTGAAGCTTTCTTT	CSESTGATEAFF
TRBV6-5	NA	many	TRBJ2-7	TGTGCCAGTCGTCGGGGGCAAGCCTCCTACGAGCAGTACTTC	CASRRGQASYEQYF
TRBV11-2	TRBD1	many	TRBJ1-5	TGTGCCAGCAGCGACTCGGGACAGAGCAATCAGCCCCAGCATTTT	CASSDSGQSNQPQHF
TRBV20-1	NA	many	TRBJ2-2	TGCAGTGCTAGAGTGGGAGCGAACACCGGGGAGCTGTTTTTT	CSARVGANTGELFF
TRBV29-1	NA	NA	TRBJ1-1	TGCAGCGTTGAAGGGGACGAGGATGAAGCTTTCTTT	CSVEGDEDEAFF
TRBV7-8	NA	many	TRBJ2-1	TGTGCCAGCAGCCTGGACCGCCGTTCCTACAATGAGCAGTTCTTC	CASSLDRRSYNEQFF
TRBV29-1	NA	many	TRBJ2-3	TGCAGCGTTGAAAAAGGGGTGGGGGATACGCAGTATTTT	CSVEKGVGDTQYF
TRBV6-5	NA	many	TRBJ2-3	TGTGCCAGCAGTTACTCAGGGCAAAGGCAGTATTTT	CASSYSGQRQYF
TRBV29-1	NA	many	TRBJ2-5	TGCAGCGTTGAGGGGGCGGGGGAAGAGACCCAGTACTTC	CSVEGAGEETQYF
TRBV24-1	NA	NA	TRBJ2-2	TGTGCCACCAGGGGGAGCAGGGGAGAGACCGGGGAGCTGTTTTTT	CATRGSRGETGELFF
TRBV9	TRBD2	medium-sized	TRBJ2-3	TGTGCCAGCAGCGCTGGACTAGCGGACACAGATACGCAGTATTTT	CASSAGLADTDTQYF
TRBV6-2/TRBV6-3	NA	once	TRBJ2-7	TGTGCCGGCACTTGGGAAAGAATACCCTACGAGCAGTACTTC	CAGTWERIPYEQYF
TRBV7-9	TRBD2	many	TRBJ2-3	TGTGCCAGCAGTCGAAGGACTAGCGGGAGTCCCGATACGCAGTATTTT	CASSRRTSGSPDTQYF